Listed below are T cell receptor beta chains from one sample, sequenced in a study of T cells in Graves' hyperthyroidism and ophthalmopathy. TCRdb ran MiXCR on the multiplex PCR reads and lists one entry per CDR3 protein. This table has more than 350,000 distinct CDR3 sequences, more than 13% appearing once. Material: blood. Every receptor here comes from a woman aged 25 to 45 with Graves' hyperthyroidism. Both conserved end residues are part of each CDR3. Fields, in order: clone size, J gene, D gene, V gene, CDR3 DNA, CDR3 protein. A D gene is named only where the DNA matches it firmly. Some rows mark clone size as missing; the rest say once, few, many or name a class of expanded clone.

size: .
J: TRBJ1-1
D: .
V: TRBV20-1
DNA: TGCAGTGCAGCTACCGGGACCCGGACTGAGGCTTTCTTT
CDR3: CSAATGTRTEAFF

size: few
J: TRBJ2-5
D: .
V: TRBV27
DNA: TGTGCCAGCAGTACGAGGACCGAAGAGACCCAGTACTTC
CDR3: CASSTRTEETQYF

size: many
J: TRBJ1-5
D: .
V: TRBV28
DNA: TGTGCCAGCACAAGCCAGGGAACCCAGCCCCAGCATTTT
CDR3: CASTSQGTQPQHF

size: .
J: TRBJ2-1
D: TRBD2
V: TRBV20-1
DNA: TGCAGTGCCAGGAGTTTAGCGGGAGGTCACAGCTCCTACAATGAGCAGTTCTTC
CDR3: CSARSLAGGHSSYNEQFF

size: few
J: TRBJ1-1
D: TRBD1
V: TRBV20-1
DNA: TGCAGTGCTAGAGATTTCGAGGGACAGGGCTCGGGTGGAGCTTTCTTT
CDR3: CSARDFEGQGSGGAFF

size: many
J: TRBJ2-7
D: .
V: TRBV3-1
DNA: TGTGCCAGCAGCCAAGGTAACGGCGAGCAGTACTTC
CDR3: CASSQGNGEQYF

size: few
J: TRBJ1-5
D: .
V: TRBV28
DNA: TGTGCCGGCTCAAAAGCCAGGGACGGCAATCAGCCCCAGCATTTT
CDR3: CAGSKARDGNQPQHF

size: few
J: TRBJ1-5
D: .
V: TRBV20-1
DNA: TGCAGTGCTACAGGGGTTGGCAATCAGCCCCAGCATTTT
CDR3: CSATGVGNQPQHF

size: .
J: TRBJ2-7
D: TRBD1
V: TRBV20-1
DNA: TGCAGTGCTCGTCCGGGACAGGGTTACGAGCAGTACTTC
CDR3: CSARPGQGYEQYF

size: few
J: TRBJ2-1
D: .
V: TRBV30
DNA: TGTGCCTGGAGTGTTAATATGGAGCCTCCCGGGCAGTTCTTC
CDR3: CAWSVNMEPPGQFF

size: once
J: TRBJ1-4
D: TRBD1
V: TRBV7-8
DNA: TGTGACAGCAGCTCCGACAGGGTTTACGAAAAACTGTTTTTT
CDR3: CDSSSDRVYEKLFF

size: .
J: TRBJ1-2
D: TRBD1
V: TRBV10-3
DNA: TGTGCCATCAGTGACTGGGACAGGGGGCTGTATGGCTACACCTTC
CDR3: CAISDWDRGLYGYTF

size: .
J: TRBJ2-1
D: TRBD2
V: TRBV13
DNA: TGTGCCAGCAGCTCAGAAGTGACTAGCGGGTCCTACAATGAGCAGTTCTTC
CDR3: CASSSEVTSGSYNEQFF

size: few
J: TRBJ1-3
D: TRBD1
V: TRBV2
DNA: TGTGCCAGCCTACAGGGGGCTTCGGGAAACACCATATATTTT
CDR3: CASLQGASGNTIYF

size: .
J: TRBJ1-1
D: .
V: TRBV9
DNA: TGTGCCAGCAGCGAGACAGGTTTCACTGAAGCTTTCTTT
CDR3: CASSETGFTEAFF

size: few
J: TRBJ2-5
D: TRBD1
V: TRBV6-1
DNA: TGTGCCAGCAGTCCAGTATCGGGACAGGGACAAGAGACCCAGTACTTC
CDR3: CASSPVSGQGQETQYF

size: .
J: TRBJ2-7
D: TRBD2
V: TRBV7-9
DNA: TGTGCCAGCAGCTATGGCCCTATTTTAGCGGGGGGCCACGACGAGCAGTACTTC
CDR3: CASSYGPILAGGHDEQYF

size: many
J: TRBJ1-5
D: TRBD1
V: TRBV6-1
DNA: TGTGCCAGCAGACCCGATCCAGGGGGCGTGGGGTATCAGCCCCAGCATTTT
CDR3: CASRPDPGGVGYQPQHF

size: many
J: TRBJ2-1
D: TRBD2
V: TRBV30
DNA: TGTGCCTGGAGCGGGAGGTTCTCCTACAATGAGCAGTTCTTC
CDR3: CAWSGRFSYNEQFF

size: many
J: TRBJ2-3
D: .
V: TRBV7-3
DNA: TGTGCCAGCAGCTTAACGTCTCGTCCCGGCACAGATACGCAGTATTTT
CDR3: CASSLTSRPGTDTQYF

size: few
J: TRBJ2-7
D: TRBD1
V: TRBV7-9
DNA: TGTGCCATCTCAGGACAGGACTCCTACGAGCAGTACTTC
CDR3: CAISGQDSYEQYF

size: .
J: TRBJ2-7
D: TRBD2
V: TRBV19
DNA: TGTGCCAGTAGTATGAGTGGACTAGCGGGAAGGCTCTACGAGCAGTACTTC
CDR3: CASSMSGLAGRLYEQYF

size: .
J: TRBJ2-3
D: TRBD2
V: TRBV29-1
DNA: TGCAGCGTTGTCCTAGCGGGGGACTACACAGATACGCAGTATTTT
CDR3: CSVVLAGDYTDTQYF

size: few
J: TRBJ1-6
D: TRBD1
V: TRBV6-1
DNA: TGTGCCAGCTGTTCCCCGGGACAGGGAAGGTCACCCCTCCACTTT
CDR3: CASCSPGQGRSPLHF

size: many
J: TRBJ1-1
D: TRBD1
V: TRBV19
DNA: TGTGCCAGTAGTACGACTCAGGGGGCGCGAGCTTTCTTT
CDR3: CASSTTQGARAFF

size: few
J: TRBJ1-4
D: .
V: TRBV18
DNA: TGTGCCAGCTCACCTGGGGAGACAGCCAAACTGTTTTTT
CDR3: CASSPGETAKLFF

size: many
J: TRBJ2-3
D: .
V: TRBV27
DNA: TGTGCCAGCAGTTTATTACCCCCGGACAATCCCCTCACAGATACGCAGTATTTT
CDR3: CASSLLPPDNPLTDTQYF

size: many
J: TRBJ2-1
D: TRBD2
V: TRBV15
DNA: TGTGCCACCAGCAGAGGACTAGCGGGAGAGCAGTTCTTC
CDR3: CATSRGLAGEQFF

size: .
J: TRBJ2-5
D: .
V: TRBV24-1
DNA: TGTGCCACCAGTGAAGGGTCAGACAGGACAGAGACCCAGTACTTC
CDR3: CATSEGSDRTETQYF

size: many
J: TRBJ2-1
D: TRBD2
V: TRBV20-1
DNA: TGCAGTGCTAGGTCGACTAGCGGGAAGAAGGAGCAGTTCTTC
CDR3: CSARSTSGKKEQFF

size: .
J: TRBJ2-3
D: TRBD1
V: TRBV7-9
DNA: TGTGCCATCAACCCGGGACAGGGGGCTGTCACAGATACGCAGTATTTT
CDR3: CAINPGQGAVTDTQYF

size: few
J: TRBJ2-1
D: .
V: TRBV19
DNA: TGTGCCAGTAGTTTGTTGGGGTCTAGTGGGAATGAGCAGTTCTTC
CDR3: CASSLLGSSGNEQFF

size: .
J: TRBJ2-3
D: .
V: TRBV28
DNA: TGTGCCAGCAGTGAAGCGCCGACAGATACGCAGTATTTT
CDR3: CASSEAPTDTQYF

size: .
J: TRBJ2-2
D: .
V: TRBV19
DNA: TGTGCCAGTACCACAAGGGGGACCGGGGAGCTGTTTTTT
CDR3: CASTTRGTGELFF

size: .
J: TRBJ2-1
D: .
V: TRBV7-2
DNA: TGTGCCAGCAGCCAACAGGGTACCTCCTACAATGAGCAGTTCTTC
CDR3: CASSQQGTSYNEQFF

size: .
J: TRBJ2-1
D: .
V: TRBV10-3
DNA: TGTGCCATCAGTGGCCCCCTCTCCTACAATGAGCAGTTCTTC
CDR3: CAISGPLSYNEQFF

size: many
J: TRBJ1-5
D: TRBD1
V: TRBV5-1
DNA: TGTGCCAGCTCCCTCGGACAGGGGGCTAATCAGCCCCAGCATTTT
CDR3: CASSLGQGANQPQHF

size: many
J: TRBJ2-5
D: TRBD2
V: TRBV20-1
DNA: TGCAGTGCTAGGACTAGCGGGAGAGGCGAGACCCAGTACTTC
CDR3: CSARTSGRGETQYF

size: many
J: TRBJ1-2
D: .
V: TRBV30
DNA: TGTGCCTGGAGTTTTACATCGGGTCAAGGTGGCTACACCTTC
CDR3: CAWSFTSGQGGYTF

size: few
J: TRBJ1-2
D: TRBD1
V: TRBV29-1
DNA: TGCAGCGTCGGACAGGACGATGGCTACACCTTC
CDR3: CSVGQDDGYTF

size: .
J: TRBJ2-7
D: .
V: TRBV6-2/TRBV6-3
DNA: TGTGCCAGCAGGTCATCCGGGGCCTCCTACGAGCAGTACTTC
CDR3: CASRSSGASYEQYF

size: many
J: TRBJ2-1
D: .
V: TRBV28
DNA: TGTGCCAGCAGTTTAGTAGCGTTTTACAATGAGCAGTTCTTC
CDR3: CASSLVAFYNEQFF

size: few
J: TRBJ1-6
D: TRBD1
V: TRBV2
DNA: TGTGCCAGCACCTCGGACAGGGGCTATAATTCACCCCTCCACTTT
CDR3: CASTSDRGYNSPLHF

size: many
J: TRBJ2-1
D: TRBD2
V: TRBV5-8
DNA: TGTGCCAGCAGCTTGGGGGGGGGACTAGCGGGAGACAGTGAGCAGTTCTTC
CDR3: CASSLGGGLAGDSEQFF

size: .
J: TRBJ2-3
D: .
V: TRBV20-1
DNA: TGCAGTGCTAGCGGGGGCGCCCGCACAGATACGCAGTATTTT
CDR3: CSASGGARTDTQYF

size: many
J: TRBJ2-3
D: .
V: TRBV6-6
DNA: TGTGCCAGCAGTTATGGGGGACCCCCCACAGATACGCAGTATTTT
CDR3: CASSYGGPPTDTQYF

size: .
J: TRBJ2-2
D: .
V: TRBV6-2/TRBV6-3
DNA: TGTGCCAGCGACGCGTCAACGGGAGAGGTCGGGGAGCTGTTTTTT
CDR3: CASDASTGEVGELFF

size: few
J: TRBJ2-3
D: .
V: TRBV6-4
DNA: TGTGCCAGCAGTGACTCGAAGACACTTAGCACAGATACGCAGTATTTT
CDR3: CASSDSKTLSTDTQYF

size: many
J: TRBJ2-7
D: .
V: TRBV29-1
DNA: TGCAGCGTTGTGTCCGGGCCCTACGAGCAGTACTTC
CDR3: CSVVSGPYEQYF

size: few
J: TRBJ2-5
D: TRBD2
V: TRBV15
DNA: TGTGCCACCAGCAGAGGACTAGCGAGCGAAGAGACCCAGTACTTC
CDR3: CATSRGLASEETQYF

size: many
J: TRBJ2-7
D: .
V: TRBV3-1
DNA: TGTGCCAGCAGCCAAGGAGAGTACGAGCAGTACTTC
CDR3: CASSQGEYEQYF

size: many
J: TRBJ1-6
D: .
V: TRBV5-1
DNA: TGCGCCAGCAGCTTGGGGTGGACCGCGATTAATTCACCCCTCCACTTT
CDR3: CASSLGWTAINSPLHF

size: .
J: TRBJ2-2
D: .
V: TRBV5-4
DNA: TGTGCCACGAGACTAGAGAACACCGGGGAGCTGTTTTTT
CDR3: CATRLENTGELFF

size: many
J: TRBJ2-5
D: .
V: TRBV3-1
DNA: TGTGCCAGCAGCCAAGATACGCGGACCCAGTACTTC
CDR3: CASSQDTRTQYF

size: few
J: TRBJ2-2
D: .
V: TRBV5-1
DNA: TGCGCCAGCACCTTTAACACCGGGGAGCTGTTTTTT
CDR3: CASTFNTGELFF